This T cell receptor beta chain appears in the sequencing data of a study of cytomegalovirus exposure and HLA in healthy donors. Study-wide results and limits: The authors confirmed in vitro that a few CMV-associated chains were specific for CMV antigens. TRBV6-2, TRBV6-3 and some other V segments were unresolvable in 87-base-pair reads.

PCR was performed using 60 Vbeta and 13 Jbeta primers. TCRdb's table, derived via immunoSEQ multiplex PCR, lists solely in-frame clones and lacks some. The sample contains 100,000 to 150,000 clones, approximately 78% of which appear only once. Worth noting for this clone: Its antigen remains unidentified.

Trimming took 5 bases from V and 5 from J, leaving 14 bases between them. The CDR3 extends over 14 amino acids. Germline loops: CDR1 SGHDT, CDR2 YYEEEE. This TCR was sampled from a middle-aged man in good health and CMV-seronegative. Material for sequencing was PBMCs. The V call is TRBV5-6, the J call TRBJ2-1, with D possibly matching TRBD1 (5 bases). CDR3 region: CASSSIHRNNEQFF. As DNA, the CDR3 is TGTGCCAGCAGTTCTATACACAGGAACAATGAGCAGTTCTTC.